Listed below are T cell receptor beta chains from one sample, sequenced in a study of read filtering for tumor transcriptome and immune sequencing. MiXCR, run by TCRdb on the reads, gives a single entry per CDR3 protein. The sample shows over 45,000 distinct CDR3 sequences, approximately 12% of them seen only once. Sequenced sample: a population of CD138-negative cells sorted from bone marrow. The receptors were gathered from a donor aged 40 or over with multiple myeloma. The CDR3 runs from the conserved cysteine through the conserved F or W. Fields, in order: V gene, D gene, clone size, J gene, CDR3 protein, CDR3 DNA. The D gene is left open where the match is weak. The listing skips clone size in some rows; elsewhere it reads once, few, many or a size class.

TRBV5-4,.,many,TRBJ2-2,CASSLEISARDGGGELFF,TGTGCCAGCAGCTTGGAAATTTCGGCCAGGGACGGAGGCGGGGAGCTGTTTTTT
TRBV12-3/TRBV12-4,TRBD1,many,TRBJ2-7,CASSFFFGDRVREQYF,TGTGCCAGCAGTTTCTTCTTTGGGGACAGGGTCAGAGAGCAGTACTTC
TRBV12-3/TRBV12-4,TRBD2,many,TRBJ2-1,CASSLAGTSGRGGEQFF,TGTGCCAGCAGTTTGGCCGGGACTAGCGGGAGGGGGGGTGAGCAGTTCTTC
TRBV23-1,TRBD1,.,TRBJ2-5,CASSPTDRGRETQYF,TGCGCCAGCAGTCCCACGGACAGGGGTCGAGAGACCCAGTACTTC
TRBV10-3,.,many,TRBJ2-4,CATRDGAKNIQYF,TGTGCCACTAGAGATGGTGCCAAAAACATTCAGTACTTC
TRBV13,.,many,TRBJ2-5,CASSLMEGKTQYF,TGTGCCAGCAGCTTAATGGAAGGAAAGACCCAGTACTTC
TRBV28,TRBD1,many,TRBJ2-6,CASSFTGGVSGANVLTF,TGTGCCAGCAGTTTCACAGGGGGCGTCTCTGGGGCCAACGTCCTGACTTTC
TRBV15,.,many,TRBJ1-5,CATSRGAWTDNQPQHF,TGTGCCACCAGCAGAGGGGCCTGGACAGACAATCAGCCCCAGCATTTT
TRBV7-9,.,many,TRBJ2-3,CASSSDRYGTDTQYF,TGTGCCAGCAGCTCCGACCGTTACGGCACAGATACGCAGTATTTT
TRBV5-1,TRBD1,many,TRBJ2-3,CASSLFRDRVKADTQYF,TGCGCCAGCAGCTTGTTCCGGGACAGGGTTAAAGCAGATACGCAGTATTTT
TRBV29-1,TRBD2,many,TRBJ2-1,CSVEASSGRSRNEQFF,TGCAGCGTTGAAGCGTCTAGCGGGAGGTCAAGGAATGAGCAGTTCTTC
TRBV5-4,TRBD2,many,TRBJ2-2,CASSLPFSGSLSGELFF,TGTGCCAGCAGCCTCCCCTTTAGCGGGAGTCTGTCCGGGGAGCTGTTTTTT
TRBV12-3/TRBV12-4,TRBD1,many,TRBJ1-1,CASSSDRVNTEAFF,TGTGCCAGCAGTTCGGACAGGGTGAACACTGAAGCTTTCTTT
TRBV2,TRBD2,few,TRBJ2-1,CASSPRTSGSYNEQFF,TGTGCCAGCAGCCCACGGACTAGCGGGAGCTACAATGAGCAGTTCTTC
TRBV4-2,.,many,TRBJ2-1,CASSQEVSSGNEQFF,TGTGCCAGCAGCCAAGAAGTCTCGAGCGGCAATGAGCAGTTCTTC
TRBV12-3/TRBV12-4,.,many,TRBJ2-1,CASSLREAHNEQFF,TGTGCCAGCAGTTTGCGGGAAGCCCACAATGAGCAGTTCTTC
TRBV4-1,TRBD2,many,TRBJ2-5,CASSPRELAGGQETQYF,TGCGCCAGCAGCCCACGGGAACTAGCGGGGGGCCAAGAGACCCAGTACTTC
TRBV7-6,.,medium-sized,TRBJ2-1,CASSLGTLDEQFF,TGTGCCAGCAGCTTAGGGACTCTGGATGAGCAGTTCTTC
TRBV5-1,.,many,TRBJ2-5,CASSLGGALNQETQYF,TGCGCCAGCAGCTTGGGCGGAGCCTTGAATCAAGAGACCCAGTACTTC
TRBV7-9,.,many,TRBJ2-7,CASSPWSGSRMYEQYF,TGTGCCAGCAGCCCCTGGAGCGGTAGCCGTATGTACGAGCAGTACTTC
TRBV30,.,many,TRBJ1-1,CAWSRKNTEAFF,TGTGCCTGGAGCCGGAAGAACACTGAAGCTTTCTTT
TRBV7-2,.,many,TRBJ2-1,CASSLAGGIGEQFF,TGTGCCAGCAGCTTAGCGGGAGGAATCGGCGAGCAGTTCTTC
TRBV28,TRBD1,many,TRBJ1-1,CASSRGGANTEAFF,TGTGCCAGCAGCCGAGGGGGCGCGAACACTGAAGCTTTCTTT
TRBV28,.,many,TRBJ1-1,CASRRTGTVNTEAFF,TGTGCCAGCAGACGGACCGGGACGGTGAACACTGAAGCTTTCTTT
TRBV7-9,.,many,TRBJ2-2,CASSFAQPGELFF,TGTGCCAGCAGCTTTGCTCAACCAGGGGAGCTGTTTTTT
TRBV12-3/TRBV12-4,.,many,TRBJ2-3,CASSSPTGSDTQYF,TGTGCCAGCAGTTCACCCACAGGGTCGGATACGCAGTATTTT
TRBV6-1,TRBD1,many,TRBJ2-7,CASTDRVYEQYF,TGTGCCAGCACCGACAGGGTATACGAGCAGTACTTC
TRBV11-2,.,many,TRBJ2-3,CASSPLRYTDTQYF,TGTGCCAGCAGCCCCCTCAGGTATACAGATACGCAGTATTTT
TRBV6-2/TRBV6-3,.,many,TRBJ1-5,CASRLDIERGPQHF,TGTGCCAGCAGACTGGACATAGAGAGGGGGCCCCAGCATTTT
TRBV9,.,many,TRBJ2-5,CASSVGQETQYF,TGTGCCAGCAGCGTAGGTCAAGAGACCCAGTACTTC
TRBV7-2,.,many,TRBJ1-5,CASSLAQGLNQPQHF,TGTGCCAGCAGCTTAGCGCAGGGGCTCAATCAGCCCCAGCATTTT
TRBV20-1,TRBD1,many,TRBJ2-7,CSATNRDRAYEQYF,TGCAGTGCTACAAACCGGGACAGAGCCTACGAGCAGTACTTC